This is a list of T cell receptor beta chains from one sample in a study of blood T cell repertoires in COVID-19. Assay: immunoSEQ multiplex PCR; the TCRdb copy retains only in-frame clones and omits some. The sample holds about 200,000 clones, 80% seen once. The material sequenced was PBMCs or T cells enriched from blood (not recorded which). These receptors were collected from a woman aged 40-49 years with acute COVID-19. Each CDR3 is given with its conserved first and last residue.

J | V | CDR3
TRBJ1-1 | TRBV18 | CASSPALGEGTEAFF
TRBJ2-3 | TRBV5-1 | CASSAYSGGVADTQYF
TRBJ1-2 | TRBV5-6 | CASTQGRFYGYTF
TRBJ1-2 | TRBV12-3/TRBV12-4 | CASRTGGAYGYTF
TRBJ2-7 | TRBV27 | CASSLSKQYEQYF
TRBJ1-2 | TRBV27 | CASSSAGASNYGYTF
TRBJ1-6 | TRBV6-5 | CASSSGGSPLHF
TRBJ1-4 | TRBV20-1 | CSASLGAGNNEKLFF
TRBJ2-2 | TRBV7-6 | CASRRPGQATLNTGELFF
TRBJ1-2 | TRBV9 | CASSVGSGQGGYTF
TRBJ2-1 | TRBV4-3 | CASSQEWDRGLDEQFF
TRBJ2-1 | TRBV2 | CASSELPRGSSDNEQFF
TRBJ2-5 | TRBV5-1 | CASSADVTEGETQYF
TRBJ2-3 | TRBV15 | CATSRASSGYTQYF
TRBJ2-1 | TRBV6-1 | CASSEGVEQFF
TRBJ1-5 | TRBV15 | CATSRDGQGDQPQHF
TRBJ2-5 | TRBV10-2 | CASSEARPRETQYF
TRBJ2-7 | TRBV27 | CASSWAQGYEQYF
TRBJ2-1 | TRBV6-1 | CASSEPGQNEQFF
TRBJ2-7 | TRBV7-8 | CASSLVGREGEQYF
TRBJ1-5 | TRBV19 | CASSSTGTGGFQPQHF
TRBJ1-1 | TRBV23-1 | CASSLNLRDREDGDTEAFF
TRBJ1-6 | TRBV28 | CASTSGYSPLHF
TRBJ2-5 | TRBV27 | CASSFLSGLAGNQETQYF
TRBJ2-5 | TRBV7-6 | CASSFLRGQGKETQYF
TRBJ2-5 | TRBV19 | CASSIALPGRGEETQYF
TRBJ1-4 | TRBV6-5 | CASQPQGAREKLFF
TRBJ2-1 | TRBV19 | CASSIQAGNWDEQFF
TRBJ2-7 | TRBV6-5 | CASSFSAGAGEQYF
TRBJ1-2 | TRBV28 | CASRREPGQGYGYTF
TRBJ1-1 | TRBV27 | CASKRPGDTGEAFF
TRBJ2-1 | TRBV15 | CATSRGTGSGEQFF
TRBJ1-3 | TRBV29-1 | CSVGGTASGNTIYF
TRBJ2-7 | TRBV28 | CASSPLRQGAYEQYF
TRBJ2-5 | TRBV28 | CASSSRPSGETQYF
TRBJ1-4 | TRBV5-1 | CASSWTGDETNEKLFF
TRBJ1-5 | TRBV7-9 | CASSFAGNQPQHF
TRBJ2-7 | TRBV4-1 | CASSQANEDRIYEQYF
TRBJ1-2 | TRBV9 | CASATGTAGGYTF
TRBJ1-4 | TRBV18 | CASSPIAGEKLFF
TRBJ2-5 | TRBV6-5 | CASSSTGLVSFRGQYF